This is a list of T cell receptor beta chains from one sample in a study of CD8 T cells in ankylosing spondylitis. TCRdb called the 5' RACE reads again in MiXCR, with one record for every CDR3 protein. This sample has 200,000 to 250,000 distinct CDR3 sequences, with roughly a tenth found just once. Sequenced sample: blood, either unsorted or a sorted T cell fraction (not recorded which). The source of these receptors is a male donor with ankylosing spondylitis or in good health (not recorded which). The CDR3 runs from the conserved cysteine through the conserved F or W. The order of the fields is D gene, clone size, CDR3 length, V gene, J gene, CDR3 protein, CDR3 DNA. The D gene is left open where the match is weak. Size is omitted from some rows. Given values are once, few, many or a class for expanded clones.

D: TRBD1; size: .; length: 14; V: TRBV19; J: TRBJ1-2; CDR3: CASGGQQPNYGYTF; DNA: TGTGCCAGTGGGGGACAGCAGCCTAACTATGGCTACACCTTC
D: TRBD1; size: .; length: 14; V: TRBV12-3/TRBV12-4; J: TRBJ1-2; CDR3: CASSSLTGDYGYTF; DNA: TGTGCCAGCAGTTCCCTGACAGGGGACTATGGCTACACCTTC
D: .; size: many; length: 13; V: TRBV7-8; J: TRBJ1-1; CDR3: CASSLDLRSEAFF; DNA: TGTGCCAGCAGCTTAGATCTCAGGTCTGAAGCTTTCTTT
D: .; size: many; length: 14; V: TRBV7-2; J: TRBJ2-5; CDR3: CASSSWGQRETQYF; DNA: TGTGCCAGCAGCTCCTGGGGGCAGCGAGAGACCCAGTACTTC
D: .; size: .; length: 12; V: TRBV29-1; J: TRBJ2-7; CDR3: CSVGDGYYEQYF; DNA: TGCAGCGTTGGGGACGGATACTACGAGCAGTACTTC
D: TRBD1; size: many; length: 14; V: TRBV12-3/TRBV12-4; J: TRBJ1-1; CDR3: CASGRTGRDTEAFF; DNA: TGTGCCAGCGGGAGGACAGGGAGGGACACTGAAGCTTTCTTT
D: TRBD2; size: many; length: 14; V: TRBV28; J: TRBJ2-7; CDR3: CASSLAGGPYEQYF; DNA: TGTGCCAGCAGTTTGGCGGGGGGCCCCTACGAGCAGTACTTC
D: TRBD1; size: many; length: 14; V: TRBV6-1; J: TRBJ1-1; CDR3: CASRKTGEWTEAFF; DNA: TGTGCCAGCAGAAAGACAGGGGAATGGACTGAAGCTTTCTTT
D: TRBD1; size: many; length: 16; V: TRBV20-1; J: TRBJ2-2; CDR3: CSAIKAQGAIPGELFF; DNA: TGCAGTGCTATCAAGGCGCAGGGGGCGATTCCCGGGGAGCTGTTTTTT
D: TRBD1; size: many; length: 14; V: TRBV29-1; J: TRBJ2-3; CDR3: CSVDGTGHTDTQYF; DNA: TGCAGCGTTGACGGGACAGGGCACACAGATACGCAGTATTTT
D: .; size: .; length: 13; V: TRBV6-5; J: TRBJ1-2; CDR3: CASSYSGNYGDTF; DNA: TGTGCCAGCAGTTACTCAGGGAACTATGGCGACACCTTC
D: .; size: many; length: 15; V: TRBV20-1; J: TRBJ1-1; CDR3: CSARKVGTFGMTAFF; DNA: TGCAGTGCTAGGAAGGTTGGGACTTTCGGTATGACAGCTTTCTTT
D: .; size: many; length: 15; V: TRBV7-8; J: TRBJ1-4; CDR3: CASSFDRATNEKLFF; DNA: TGTGCCAGCAGCTTCGACAGAGCAACTAATGAAAAACTGTTTTTT
D: TRBD2; size: few; length: 15; V: TRBV20-1; J: TRBJ2-2; CDR3: CSARTSGGAAGELFF; DNA: TGCAGTGCTAGAACTAGCGGGGGGGCCGCCGGGGAGCTGTTTTTT
D: TRBD1; size: many; length: 15; V: TRBV12-3/TRBV12-4; J: TRBJ1-4; CDR3: CASSRVDRNNEKLFF; DNA: TGTGCCAGCAGTCGGGTGGACAGGAATAATGAAAAACTGTTTTTT
D: .; size: few; length: 15; V: TRBV28; J: TRBJ1-2; CDR3: CASSLRRRVGVGYTF; DNA: TGTGCCAGCAGTTTACGGCGTAGGGTGGGGGTTGGCTACACCTTC
D: .; size: many; length: 15; V: TRBV12-3/TRBV12-4; J: TRBJ1-2; CDR3: CASSLEGTRPDGYTF; DNA: TGTGCCAGCAGTTTAGAAGGTACTCGCCCCGATGGCTACACCTTC
D: TRBD1; size: many; length: 14; V: TRBV12-3/TRBV12-4; J: TRBJ1-1; CDR3: CASSLGQTNTEAFF; DNA: TGTGCCAGCAGTTTGGGACAGACGAACACTGAAGCTTTCTTT
D: .; size: many; length: 16; V: TRBV5-1; J: TRBJ2-7; CDR3: CASSLGQGSEIYEQYF; DNA: TGCGCCAGCAGCTTGGGGCAGGGTAGCGAAATCTACGAGCAGTACTTC
D: .; size: few; length: 14; V: TRBV5-1; J: TRBJ2-7; CDR3: CASSLSEVAYEQYF; DNA: TGCGCCAGCAGCTTGTCGGAGGTGGCCTACGAGCAGTACTTC
D: .; size: many; length: 15; V: TRBV7-2; J: TRBJ1-4; CDR3: CASSLGYGSNEKLFF; DNA: TGTGCCAGCAGCTTAGGATATGGGTCTAATGAAAAACTGTTTTTT